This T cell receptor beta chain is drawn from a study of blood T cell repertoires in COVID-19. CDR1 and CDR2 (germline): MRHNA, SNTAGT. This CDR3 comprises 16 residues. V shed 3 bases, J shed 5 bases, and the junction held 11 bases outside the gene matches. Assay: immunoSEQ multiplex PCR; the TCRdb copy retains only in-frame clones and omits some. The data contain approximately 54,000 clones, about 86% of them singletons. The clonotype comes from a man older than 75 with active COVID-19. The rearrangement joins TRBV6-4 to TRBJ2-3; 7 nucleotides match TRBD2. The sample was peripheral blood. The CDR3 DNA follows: TGTGCCAGCAGTGATGGCTCTAGCGGAATCGGAGATACGCAGTATTTT. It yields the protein CASSDGSSGIGDTQYF.